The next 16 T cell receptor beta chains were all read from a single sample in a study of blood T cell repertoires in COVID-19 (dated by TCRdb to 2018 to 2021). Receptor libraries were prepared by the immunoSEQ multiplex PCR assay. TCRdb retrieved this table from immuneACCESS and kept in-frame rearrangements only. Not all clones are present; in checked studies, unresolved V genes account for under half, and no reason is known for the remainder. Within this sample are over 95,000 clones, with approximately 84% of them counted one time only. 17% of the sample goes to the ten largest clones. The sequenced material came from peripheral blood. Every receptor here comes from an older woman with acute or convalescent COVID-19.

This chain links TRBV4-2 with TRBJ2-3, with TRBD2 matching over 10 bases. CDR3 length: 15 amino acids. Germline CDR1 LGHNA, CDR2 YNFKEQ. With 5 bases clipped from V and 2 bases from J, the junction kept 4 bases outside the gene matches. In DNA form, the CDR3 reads TGTGCCAGCAGCTTAGCGGGGGGTAACACAGATACGCAGTATTTT. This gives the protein CASSLAGGNTDTQYF.

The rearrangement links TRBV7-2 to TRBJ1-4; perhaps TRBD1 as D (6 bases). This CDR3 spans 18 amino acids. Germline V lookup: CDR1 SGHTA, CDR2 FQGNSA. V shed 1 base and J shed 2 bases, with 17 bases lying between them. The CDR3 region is CASSLVPLYRATNEKLFF. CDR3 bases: TGTGCCAGCAGCTTAGTACCCCTCTACAGGGCTACTAATGAAAAACTGTTTTTT.

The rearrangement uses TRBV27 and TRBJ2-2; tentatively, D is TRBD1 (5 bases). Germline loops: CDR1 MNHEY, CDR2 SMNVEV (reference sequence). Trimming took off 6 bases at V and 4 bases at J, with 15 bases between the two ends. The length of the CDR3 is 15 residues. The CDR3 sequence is CASRTAGLVTGELFF. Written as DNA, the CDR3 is TGTGCCAGCAGAACGGCAGGGCTTGTCACCGGGGAGCTGTTTTTT.

The CDR3 here is CASSQERLTNTEAFF. The CDR3 nucleotides read TGTGCCAGCAGCCAAGAGAGGCTCACGAACACTGAAGCTTTCTTT. The chain recombines TRBV3-1 (or the pseudogene TRBV3-2) with TRBJ1-1, with unresolved D. The length of the CDR3 is 15 residues. CDR1 is LGHDT and CDR2 is YNNKEL in the germline V gene (reference sequence). V lost 0 bases and J 1 base, leaving 9 bases between the germline ends.

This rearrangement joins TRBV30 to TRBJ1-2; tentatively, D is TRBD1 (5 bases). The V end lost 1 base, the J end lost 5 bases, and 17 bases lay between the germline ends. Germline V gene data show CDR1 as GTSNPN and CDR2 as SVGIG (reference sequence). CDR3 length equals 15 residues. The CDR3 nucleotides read TGTGCCTGGAGTGCGCCCTCGGGGGGGAATTATGGCTACACCTTC. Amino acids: CAWSAPSGGNYGYTF.

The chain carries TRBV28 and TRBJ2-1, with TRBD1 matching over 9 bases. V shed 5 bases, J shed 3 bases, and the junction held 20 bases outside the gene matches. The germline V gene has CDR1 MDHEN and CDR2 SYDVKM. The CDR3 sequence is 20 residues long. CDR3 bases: TGTGCCAGCAGTCCCCGACCCGGGACAGGGAGGAAGGGAGGCTACAATGAGCAGTTCTTC. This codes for CASSPRPGTGRKGGYNEQFF.

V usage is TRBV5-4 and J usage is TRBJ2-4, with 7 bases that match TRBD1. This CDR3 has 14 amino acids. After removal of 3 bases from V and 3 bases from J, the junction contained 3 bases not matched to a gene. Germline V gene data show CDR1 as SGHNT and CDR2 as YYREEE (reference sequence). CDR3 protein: CASSSGTDKNIQYF. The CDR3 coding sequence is TGTGCCAGCAGCTCCGGGACAGACAAAAACATTCAGTACTTC.

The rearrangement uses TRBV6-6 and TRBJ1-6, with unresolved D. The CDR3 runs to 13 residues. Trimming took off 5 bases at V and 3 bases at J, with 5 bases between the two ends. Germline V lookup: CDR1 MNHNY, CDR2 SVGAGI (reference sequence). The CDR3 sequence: CASSDNYNSPLHF. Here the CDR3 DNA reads TGTGCCAGCAGTGACAACTATAATTCACCCCTCCACTTT.

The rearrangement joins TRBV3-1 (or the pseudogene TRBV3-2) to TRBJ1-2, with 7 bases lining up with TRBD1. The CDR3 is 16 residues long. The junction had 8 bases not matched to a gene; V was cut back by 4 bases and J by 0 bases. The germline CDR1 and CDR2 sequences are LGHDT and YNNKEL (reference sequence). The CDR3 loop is CASSLNRDSTNYGYTF. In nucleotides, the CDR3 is TGTGCCAGCAGCCTTAACCGGGACAGCACTAACTATGGCTACACCTTC.

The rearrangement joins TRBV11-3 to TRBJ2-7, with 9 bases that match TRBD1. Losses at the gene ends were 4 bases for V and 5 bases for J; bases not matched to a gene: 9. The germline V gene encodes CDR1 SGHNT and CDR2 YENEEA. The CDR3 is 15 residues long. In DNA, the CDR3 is TGTGCCAGCAGCTCGGGACAGGGCTTTGTCAACGAGCAGTACTTC. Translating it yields CASSSGQGFVNEQYF. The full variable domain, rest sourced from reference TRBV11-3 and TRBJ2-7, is EAGVVQSPRYKIIEKKQPVAFWCNPISGHNTLYWYLQNLGQGPELLIRYENEEAVDDSQLPKDRFSAERLKGVDSTLKIQPAELGDSAVYLCASSSGQGFVNEQYFGPGTRLTVT.

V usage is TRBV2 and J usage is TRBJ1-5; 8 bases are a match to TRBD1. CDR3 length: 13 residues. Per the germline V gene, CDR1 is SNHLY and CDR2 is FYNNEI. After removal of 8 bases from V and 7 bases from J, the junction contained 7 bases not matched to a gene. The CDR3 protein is CASGQGRQQPQHF. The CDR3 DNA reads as TGTGCCAGCGGACAGGGACGGCAGCAGCCCCAGCATTTT.

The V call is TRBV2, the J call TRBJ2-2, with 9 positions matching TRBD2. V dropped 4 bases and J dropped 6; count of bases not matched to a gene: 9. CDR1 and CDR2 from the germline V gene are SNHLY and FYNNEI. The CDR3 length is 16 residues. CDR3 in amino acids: CASSAPGSGGSGELFF. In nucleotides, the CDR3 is TGTGCCAGCAGTGCCCCTGGTAGCGGGGGTTCCGGGGAGCTGTTTTTT.

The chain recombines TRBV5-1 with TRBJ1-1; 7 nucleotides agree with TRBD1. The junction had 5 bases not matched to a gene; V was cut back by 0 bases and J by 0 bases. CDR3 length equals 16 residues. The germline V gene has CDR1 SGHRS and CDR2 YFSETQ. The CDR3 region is CASSLDNRGLNTEAFF. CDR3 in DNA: TGCGCCAGCAGCTTGGATAACAGGGGCCTGAACACTGAAGCTTTCTTT.

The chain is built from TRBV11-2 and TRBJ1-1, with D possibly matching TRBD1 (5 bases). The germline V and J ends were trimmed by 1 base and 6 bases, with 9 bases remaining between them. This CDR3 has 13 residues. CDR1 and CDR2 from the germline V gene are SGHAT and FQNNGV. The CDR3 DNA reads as TGTGCCAGCAGCTTAGTGGGGGGTGCTGAAGCTTTCTTT. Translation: CASSLVGGAEAFF.

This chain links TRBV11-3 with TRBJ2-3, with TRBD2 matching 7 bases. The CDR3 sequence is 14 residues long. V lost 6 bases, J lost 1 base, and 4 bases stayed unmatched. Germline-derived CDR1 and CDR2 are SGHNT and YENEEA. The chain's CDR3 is CASSRGLGTDTQYF. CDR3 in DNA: TGTGCCAGCAGTCGAGGACTAGGCACAGATACGCAGTATTTT.

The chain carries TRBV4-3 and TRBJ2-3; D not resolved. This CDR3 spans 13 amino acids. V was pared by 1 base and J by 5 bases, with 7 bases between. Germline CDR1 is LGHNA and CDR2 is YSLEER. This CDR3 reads CASSQAGGDTQYF. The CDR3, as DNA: TGCGCCAGCAGCCAAGCGGGTGGAGATACGCAGTATTTT.